This TCR beta chain is drawn from a study of blood T cell repertoires in COVID-19. Profiling relied on immunoSEQ multiplex PCR, and the TCRdb table lists in-frame clones only, not all of them. Here the sample spans 240,000 or so clones, around nine tenths being singletons. Trimming at V came to 1 base and at J to 3 bases, leaving 0 bases not matched to a gene. Germline values: CDR1 SGHNT, CDR2 YENEEA. The CDR3 length is 15 residues. This chain joins TRBV11-3 and TRBJ2-2, with 9 nucleotides matching TRBD1. The sequence derives from a woman aged 40 to 49 who had recovered from COVID-19. The specimen sequenced was peripheral blood. The CDR3 sequence is CASSLGDRDTGELFF. The CDR3 nucleotides are TGTGCCAGCAGCTTAGGGGACAGGGACACCGGGGAGCTGTTTTTT. Variable domain in full (rest from reference TRBV11-3 and TRBJ2-2): EAGVVQSPRYKIIEKKQPVAFWCNPISGHNTLYWYLQNLGQGPELLIRYENEEAVDDSQLPKDRFSAERLKGVDSTLKIQPAELGDSAVYLCASSLGDRDTGELFFGEGSRLTVL.